Included here is one TCR beta chain sequence, with context. Its specific antigen is unknown. No quality values exist for individual bases; no much larger clone is one base distant. The receptor library was made with the immunoSEQ multiplex PCR assay. TCRdb's version of the immuneACCESS table is confined to in-frame rearrangements and falls short of the full clone set. An unresolved V gene accounts for under half of the shortfall where checked; the remainder is of unknown origin. This sample gives 74,000 or so clones in total; approximately 92% of them show up just once. 0.2% to 0.25% of the sample belongs to the ten largest clones. This record belongs to a study of T cell changes during pregnancy in multiple sclerosis (dated by TCRdb to between 2018 and 2021). Regarding the complete study: The study looked at changes in the T cell repertoire across pregnancy in women with multiple sclerosis.

This sequence was found in a female donor with multiple sclerosis, enrolled in a pregnancy study. Here the sequenced sample was CD4+ T cells from peripheral blood mononuclear cells, taken before pregnancy.

The nucleotide sequence reads as follows: TGTGCCAGCAGTTACTCACAGGGGAAAAGTGGCTACACCTTC. The resulting protein is CASSYSQGKSGYTF. Recombination connected TRBV6-5 to TRBJ1-2; TRBD1 fits 7 bases in the junction. The germline V gene specifies MNHEY as CDR1 and SVGAGI as CDR2. Compared with germline, V lacks 0 bases and J lacks 7 bases; bases without a gene match: 5. Counted from cysteine to phenylalanine, this CDR3 has 14 amino acids. Here the CDR3 DNA is all that survives: 42 bases in frame from base 1.